This T cell receptor (beta chain) was captured in a study of blood T cell repertoires in COVID-19. The overall study: Sample material is recorded as cDNA or gDNA derived from T cells, B-cell-depleted T cells, or PBMCs.

V dropped 4 bases and J dropped 4 bases, with 13 bases sitting between them. The CDR3 contains 14 residues. Germline CDR1 reads SGDLS; CDR2 reads YYNGEE. Original methodology: Reference gene primer amplification gave nucleated cell count estimates. Sequencing used immunoSEQ multiplex PCR; TCRdb keeps in-frame clones, though not all of them. That table supplies the V and J calls and clone size; D and trimming were determined from the DNA. The table has around 310,000 clones, 90% seen once. The V and J genes are TRBV9 and TRBJ2-3; D uncertain. The specimen was peripheral blood. This clonotype originated in a woman between 40 and 50 years old with COVID-19, enrolled during active disease. The CDR3 DNA reads TGTGCCAGCAGCCCCCTCCGCGGATCAGATACGCAGTATTTT. This codes for CASSPLRGSDTQYF.